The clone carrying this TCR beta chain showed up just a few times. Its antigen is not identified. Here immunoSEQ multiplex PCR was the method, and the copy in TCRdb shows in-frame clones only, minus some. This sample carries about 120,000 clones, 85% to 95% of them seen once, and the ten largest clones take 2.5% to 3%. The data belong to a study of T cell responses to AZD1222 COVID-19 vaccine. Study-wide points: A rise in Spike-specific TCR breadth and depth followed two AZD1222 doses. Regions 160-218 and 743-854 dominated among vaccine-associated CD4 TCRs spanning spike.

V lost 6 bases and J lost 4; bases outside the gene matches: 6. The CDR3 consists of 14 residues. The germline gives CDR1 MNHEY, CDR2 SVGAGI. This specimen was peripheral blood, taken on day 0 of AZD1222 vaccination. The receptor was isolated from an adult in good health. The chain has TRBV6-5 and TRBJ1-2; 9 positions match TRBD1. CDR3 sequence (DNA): TGTGCCAGCAGCCCATCGACAGGGGGCTATGGCTACACCTTC. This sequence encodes CASSPSTGGYGYTF.